The rows below give T cell receptor beta chains drawn from one sample of a study of identical twins. TCRdb redid the calling of the 5' RACE reads with MiXCR, one entry per CDR3 protein. The sample records roughly 470,000 distinct CDR3 sequences, roughly an eighth being singletons. In addition, the sample was reused for a study of yellow fever vaccine responses in identical twins.

Source material: CD4+ T cells sorted from blood. The receptor set was obtained from a woman in her late teens or twenties in good health. Each CDR3 is given with its conserved first and last residue. The order of the fields is D gene, J gene, V gene, clone size, CDR3 DNA, CDR3 protein. The D gene is left open where the match is weak. The listing skips clone size in some rows; elsewhere it reads once, few, many or a size class.

. | TRBJ2-1 | TRBV24-1 | many | TGTGCCACCAGTGATGTGAGGGATTACAATGAGCAGTTCTTC | CATSDVRDYNEQFF
. | TRBJ1-6 | TRBV1 | . | TGCACCAGCAGCCAACGGGACAGGGATCCCTCCTATAATTCACCCCTCCACTTT | CTSSQRDRDPSYNSPLHF
TRBD1 | TRBJ2-7 | TRBV10-3 | many | TGTGCCATCAGTGATGGGACAGGTGGCTACGAGCAGTACTTC | CAISDGTGGYEQYF
TRBD2 | TRBJ2-3 | TRBV12-3/TRBV12-4 | few | TGTGCCAGCAGTCCTGGGACTAGCGGGTTAAGAAGCACAGATACGCAGTATTTT | CASSPGTSGLRSTDTQYF
TRBD1 | TRBJ2-7 | TRBV27 | . | TGTGCCACCAAAACTCCGGGACAGGGGGAGAAAGAGCAGTACTTC | CATKTPGQGEKEQYF
. | TRBJ2-3 | TRBV12-3/TRBV12-4 | few | TGTGCCAGCAGGACCCCTCGGCGGGTTACGCAGTATTTT | CASRTPRRVTQYF
. | TRBJ2-3 | TRBV29-1 | many | TGCAGCGCCGGGACCGGAGATACGCAGTATTTT | CSAGTGDTQYF
. | TRBJ1-6 | TRBV27 | . | TGTGCCAGCAGTTTACTGGAGCACCTTAATTCACCCCTCCACTTT | CASSLLEHLNSPLHF
TRBD1 | TRBJ2-7 | TRBV5-1 | . | TGCGCCAGCAGCGTAACCGGGACAGGGGCCTACGAGCAGTACTTC | CASSVTGTGAYEQYF
TRBD2 | TRBJ2-1 | TRBV28 | many | TGTGCCAGCAGTCCCCCGACTAGCGGGGTGACCGCCTACAATGAGCAGTTCTTC | CASSPPTSGVTAYNEQFF
. | TRBJ2-7 | TRBV7-2 | many | TGTGCCAGCAGCTTAGATGTGGGGAAATACGAGCAGTACTTC | CASSLDVGKYEQYF
. | TRBJ2-7 | TRBV28 | few | TGTGCCAGCAGAGACGGGGGGCAGCGGTACGAGCAGTACTTC | CASRDGGQRYEQYF
TRBD2 | TRBJ2-7 | TRBV7-2 | many | TGTGCCAGCAGCCGTAGCGGGAAGCCCGACTACGAGCAGTACTTC | CASSRSGKPDYEQYF
TRBD1 | TRBJ2-4 | TRBV30 | . | TGTGCCTGGTCCGGGGACAGGGGGCCCAACATTCAGTACTTC | CAWSGDRGPNIQYF
. | TRBJ2-7 | TRBV28 | few | TGTGCCAGCAGTCTCGGCCCGGGAGCCCAATACGAGCAGTACTTC | CASSLGPGAQYEQYF
TRBD1 | TRBJ2-7 | TRBV6-2/TRBV6-3 | . | TGTGCCAGCAGTCACACTATGGACAGGGGCCTCCGTGAGCAGTACTTC | CASSHTMDRGLREQYF
TRBD1 | TRBJ2-2 | TRBV12-3/TRBV12-4 | . | TGTGCCAGCAGTTTTCTGACAGGGATGGCCGGGGAGCTGTTTTTT | CASSFLTGMAGELFF
TRBD1 | TRBJ2-7 | TRBV6-2/TRBV6-3 | . | TGTGCCAGCAACCGGGACAGATACGAGCAGTACTTC | CASNRDRYEQYF
. | TRBJ2-1 | TRBV10-3 | . | TGTGCCATCAGTGAGGCCGGGGTCAGTGAGCAGTTCTTC | CAISEAGVSEQFF
TRBD2 | TRBJ2-2 | TRBV2 | . | TGTGCCAGAAACAGCGAAGCGGGGGGTCTCACCGGGGAGCTGTTTTTT | CARNSEAGGLTGELFF
TRBD2 | TRBJ2-1 | TRBV20-1 | few | TGCAGTGCTAGGGCTAGCGGGGGGCCTACTCCTTACAATGAGCAGTTCTTC | CSARASGGPTPYNEQFF
TRBD1 | TRBJ2-7 | TRBV27 | . | TGTGCCAGCAGTCCCCCGGGACAGTACGAGCAGTACTTC | CASSPPGQYEQYF
TRBD2 | TRBJ2-1 | TRBV28 | few | TGTGCCAGCAGTTTTCTTGGGGGAGGGGATGAGCAGTTCTTC | CASSFLGGGDEQFF
TRBD2 | TRBJ2-5 | TRBV11-2 | once | TGTGCCAGCAGCTTAGTAGGTACTCGGCTAGCGGTTCAAGAGACCCAGTACTTC | CASSLVGTRLAVQETQYF
TRBD2 | TRBJ2-3 | TRBV5-1 | . | TGCGCCAGCTATGGACAGGGACTAGCGGGGACCCTCACAGATACGCAGTATTTT | CASYGQGLAGTLTDTQYF
TRBD2 | TRBJ2-1 | TRBV7-9 | few | TGTGCCAGCAGCTTATTTCAAGCGGGGGGATACAATGAGCAGTTCTTC | CASSLFQAGGYNEQFF
. | TRBJ1-1 | TRBV20-1 | . | TGCAGTGCTAGACGACAGCTCATGAACACTGAAGCTTTCTTT | CSARRQLMNTEAFF
. | TRBJ2-2 | TRBV12-3/TRBV12-4 | many | TGTGCCAGCAGCCCCTCGGTTTCCGGGGAGCTGTTTTTT | CASSPSVSGELFF
. | TRBJ2-7 | TRBV19 | few | TGTGCCAGTAGTCCAAGACAGAAAACTTACGAGCAGTACTTC | CASSPRQKTYEQYF
. | TRBJ2-1 | TRBV5-1 | few | TGCGCCAGCAGCCCAATGGGGGTCAATGAGCAGTTCTTC | CASSPMGVNEQFF
. | TRBJ2-1 | TRBV5-1 | . | TGCGCCAGCAGCTTGATGAACAATGAGCAGTTCTTC | CASSLMNNEQFF
. | TRBJ1-2 | TRBV12-3/TRBV12-4 | many | TGTGCCAGCAGTCCGGACGGGTACTATGGCTACACCTTC | CASSPDGYYGYTF
TRBD1 | TRBJ2-3 | TRBV5-1 | many | TGCGCCAGCAGCCACGACAGGGGGACAGATACGCAGTATTTT | CASSHDRGTDTQYF
TRBD1 | TRBJ1-4 | TRBV27 | many | TGTGCCAGCAGTCCCCGGACAGGGGACGTAGGGAATGAAAAACTGTTTTTT | CASSPRTGDVGNEKLFF
TRBD1 | TRBJ2-5 | TRBV12-3/TRBV12-4 | few | TGTGCCAGCAAACAAAGGAGGACAGGGGGCGATGAGACCCAGTACTTC | CASKQRRTGGDETQYF
. | TRBJ1-6 | TRBV7-2 | few | TGTGCCAGCAGCTTAGTTCTCGGTTCACCCCTCCACTTT | CASSLVLGSPLHF
TRBD2 | TRBJ2-5 | TRBV3-1 | . | TGTGCCAGCAGCCCCGGACTAGCGGGGGCCAAGTACTTC | CASSPGLAGAKYF
. | TRBJ2-1 | TRBV20-1 | . | TGCAGTGCCGTCCGGCCTCACAATGAGCAGTTCTTC | CSAVRPHNEQFF
TRBD1 | TRBJ1-1 | TRBV3-1 | few | TGTGCCAGCAGCCAAGATTTGGACAGGGTCAGAGCTTTCTTT | CASSQDLDRVRAFF
TRBD1 | TRBJ1-4 | TRBV10-3 | many | TGTGCCATTAAATCCTCGGGACAGCCTAATGAAAAACTGTTTTTT | CAIKSSGQPNEKLFF
TRBD2 | TRBJ2-1 | TRBV5-1 | . | TGCGCCAGCAGCTGGACTAGTCAAGCCTACAATGAGCAGTTCTTC | CASSWTSQAYNEQFF
. | TRBJ2-5 | TRBV12-3/TRBV12-4 | . | TGTGCCAGCAGTTTAGCGAGGAAGGCACAAGAGACCCAGTACTTC | CASSLARKAQETQYF
TRBD1 | TRBJ2-6 | TRBV7-9 | . | TGTGCCAGCAGCCGGAGACAGGGCTCTGGGGCCAACGTCCTGACTTTC | CASSRRQGSGANVLTF
. | TRBJ2-2 | TRBV5-1 | few | TGCGCCAGCAGCTTGGAACAGGGTTCCGGGGAGCTGTTTTTT | CASSLEQGSGELFF
TRBD1 | TRBJ2-3 | TRBV7-9 | many | TGTGCCAGCAGCCCCGGGGACAGGAGCACAGATACGCAGTATTTT | CASSPGDRSTDTQYF
TRBD2 | TRBJ2-5 | TRBV3-1 | . | TGTGCCAGCAGGTCGGGGGGTGTTCCTCAAGAGACCCAGTACTTC | CASRSGGVPQETQYF
. | TRBJ2-5 | TRBV7-9 | . | TGTGCCAGCAGCCCTAAAACCCCTAAGGAGACCCAGTACTTC | CASSPKTPKETQYF
. | TRBJ1-5 | TRBV7-8 | . | TGTGCCAGCAGTCCGGGACGGCCAGAGCCCCAGCATTTT | CASSPGRPEPQHF
. | TRBJ1-6 | TRBV7-2 | . | TGTGCCAGCAGCTTAAGGCCGCCGGATAATTCACCCCTCCACTTT | CASSLRPPDNSPLHF
TRBD2 | TRBJ2-2 | TRBV11-2 | few | TGTGCCAGCAGCACATTAGCGGGGAAAAACACCGGGGAGCTGTTTTTT | CASSTLAGKNTGELFF
TRBD2 | TRBJ2-5 | TRBV6-1 | few | TGTGCCAGCAGCTCGGGGACTAGCGGGGCTGAGACCCAGTACTTC | CASSSGTSGAETQYF
. | TRBJ1-3 | TRBV6-5 | many | TGTGCCAGCAGCCAGGGAAACACCATATATTTT | CASSQGNTIYF
. | TRBJ1-1 | TRBV5-1 | few | TGCGCCAGCAGCTTGATGAGGGACACTGAAGCTTTCTTT | CASSLMRDTEAFF
TRBD2 | TRBJ2-3 | TRBV6-5 | few | TGTGCCAGCAGTTACAATACCGGGGGGGATAGAGATACGCAGTATTTT | CASSYNTGGDRDTQYF
. | TRBJ1-1 | TRBV7-8 | . | TGTGCCAGCCTTCAACCCGGGGGGACAACTGAAGCTTTCTTT | CASLQPGGTTEAFF
TRBD1 | TRBJ2-7 | TRBV7-8 | . | TGTGCCAGCAGCTCTCCGGGACAGGGAGTCCACGAGCAGTACTTC | CASSSPGQGVHEQYF
. | TRBJ2-5 | TRBV9 | few | TGTGCCAGCGCGCGGAGCCAAGAGACCCAGTACTTC | CASARSQETQYF
. | TRBJ2-1 | TRBV28 | . | TGTGCCAGCAGTTTCCCCCAGGGGAATGAGCAGTTCTTC | CASSFPQGNEQFF
. | TRBJ2-2 | TRBV20-1 | . | TGCAGCACCCCGGGCGTTGGGGGATTCACCGGGGAGCTGTTTTTT | CSTPGVGGFTGELFF